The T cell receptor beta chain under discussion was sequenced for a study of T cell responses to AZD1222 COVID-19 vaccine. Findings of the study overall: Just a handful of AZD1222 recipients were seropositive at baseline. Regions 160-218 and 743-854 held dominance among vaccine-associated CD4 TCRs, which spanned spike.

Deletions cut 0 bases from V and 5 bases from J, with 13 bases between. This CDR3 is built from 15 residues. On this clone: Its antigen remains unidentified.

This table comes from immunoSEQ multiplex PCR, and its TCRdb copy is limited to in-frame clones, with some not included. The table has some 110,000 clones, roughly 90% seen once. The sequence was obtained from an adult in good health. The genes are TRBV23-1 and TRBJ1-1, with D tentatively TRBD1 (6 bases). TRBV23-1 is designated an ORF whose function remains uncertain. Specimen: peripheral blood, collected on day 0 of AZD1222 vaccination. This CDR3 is CASSQSGGGATEAFF. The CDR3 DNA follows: TGCGCCAGCAGTCAATCGGGAGGGGGGGCAACTGAAGCTTTCTTT.